The rows below give T cell receptor beta chains drawn from one sample of a study of OX40 agonist ivuxolimab in advanced cancers. TCRdb keeps only in-frame clones here, not all; method: immunoSEQ multiplex PCR. The sample lists thousands of clones, about 67% occurring once. The sample in question was CD4+ or CD8+ T cells sorted from blood, obtained in a trial of the OX40 agonist ivuxolimab. Every receptor here comes from an adult with an advanced solid tumor such as melanoma, head and neck, liver or kidney cancer. Both conserved end residues are part of each CDR3. D genes are given only for firm matches.

TRBV18	-	TRBJ2-7	CASSWNSNYEQYF
TRBV4-1	-	TRBJ1-5	CASSQDQGGRPQHF
TRBV5-4	-	TRBJ1-1	CASSLNTEAFF
TRBV7-9	-	TRBJ1-1	CASSLGGVNTEAFF
TRBV27	-	TRBJ1-1	CASSLNSEAFF
TRBV7-2	TRBD1	TRBJ1-1	CASSLGDRGNTEAFF
TRBV11-2	-	TRBJ1-1	CASSFNLNTEAFF
TRBV6-9	TRBD1	TRBJ1-1	CASSPQGATNTEAFF
TRBV28	-	TRBJ2-5	CASSPLVEETQYF
TRBV6-1	TRBD1	TRBJ2-1	CASSEWTGSSYNEQFF
TRBV6-5	-	TRBJ1-6	CASSYFRGDSPLHF
TRBV6-6	TRBD1	TRBJ1-2	CASSDRAGGYTF
TRBV9	-	TRBJ2-3	CASRTGLVATDTQYF
TRBV11-1	-	TRBJ2-3	CASSPQGNTDTQYF
TRBV7-1	-	TRBJ1-2	CASSVGAYGYTF
TRBV6-1	TRBD2	TRBJ2-3	CASRGLPRLTDTQYF
TRBV5-1	-	TRBJ2-7	CASSLADIYEQYF
TRBV28	TRBD1	TRBJ2-7	CASSPRDSWAGEQYF
TRBV7-9	-	TRBJ2-1	CASSLDTGSSYNEQFF
TRBV27	-	TRBJ2-7	CASRGSNEQYF
TRBV7-1	TRBD1	TRBJ1-2	CASSVGGGEYGYTF
TRBV25-1	TRBD2	TRBJ2-1	CASSDWLAGGYEQFF
TRBV5-4	TRBD1	TRBJ1-1	CASTILPTGWNTEAFF
TRBV21-1	-	TRBJ1-1	CASSKERTEAFF